This T cell receptor beta chain came from a study of immune heterogeneity within non-small cell lung tumors. The overall study: Of the tumors, a few were squamous cell, 10 non-squamous, and 1 not otherwise specified.

About this clonotype: A junction boundary mismatches the germline segment, possibly from a read error.

TCR beta CDR3 regions came from multiplex PCR with 32 forward V and 13 reverse J primers. TCRdb processed the multiplex PCR reads anew with MiXCR; each CDR3 protein has one entry. The table records 30,000 to 40,000 distinct CDR3 sequences, 28% of them present only once. Bulk tumor gDNA, 550 to 600 ng per sample, served as the TCR template. Biopsies that were spaced far apart were taken, several per primary tumor, during surgery. The study enrolled patients with untreated, newly diagnosed non-small cell lung cancer who underwent curative surgery. Germline CDR1 and CDR2: DFQATT and SNEGSKA (reference sequence). The CDR3 totals 13 residues.

Material for sequencing was lung tumor tissue. The source of this sequence is a man aged 40-49 years with non-small cell lung cancer. The chain is built from TRBV20-1 and TRBJ1-3, with D tentatively TRBD1 (6 bases). The CDR3 reads CSARVEGGHTIYF. The CDR3 bases are TGCAGTGCAAGAGTTGAGGGGGGACACACCATATATTTT.